The 7 T cell receptor beta chains listed next were all sequenced from one sample in a study of tumor-infiltrating lymphocytes in primary liver carcinoma. With a constant-region primer, TCR beta cDNA was made from around 530 ng of total RNA. Three nested multiplex PCR rounds of slightly modified ARM-PCR generated TCR beta libraries. For 10 cycles apiece, the opening two PCR rounds ran with TRBV1-TRBV30 forward primers and a C-beta reverse primer. TCRdb independently ran MiXCR on the multiplex PCR reads; one entry per CDR3 protein. Of around 37,000 distinct CDR3 sequences listed, roughly 74% are singletons. Bulk tissue was left unsorted, and RNA and DNA were co-extracted from 20-30 mg of it. Input material: tumor-adjacent normal liver tissue. The receptor set was obtained from a man in his forties or fifties with primary liver carcinoma and hepatitis B virus infection.

This clonotype was detected many times. CDR3 residues: CASSGTANSPLHF. CDR3 sequence (DNA): TGTGCCAGCAGTGGGACAGCTAATTCACCCCTCCACTTT. The chain joins TRBV28 to TRBJ1-6, with 7 positions matching TRBD1. This CDR3 is built from 13 residues. J gave up 6 bases and V 5 bases, and 1 base lay outside the gene matches. The germline gives CDR1 MDHEN, CDR2 SYDVKM.

This chain connects TRBV29-1 to TRBJ1-1, with a tentative D call TRBD1 (6 bases). The CDR3 has 15 amino acids. Per the germline V gene, CDR1 is SQVTM and CDR2 is ANQGSEA. CDR3 sequence (DNA): TGCAACGTAGAAGGAGGGGACACAGTAAACACTGAAGCTTTCTTT. This translates into CNVEGGDTVNTEAFF.

The J gene is TRBJ2-1, the V gene TRBV11-1; 11 bases fit TRBD2. The germline CDR1 and CDR2 sequences are SGHAT and FQDESV (reference sequence). The CDR3 loop spans 20 amino acids. V shed 11 bases, J shed 6 bases, and the junction held 27 bases outside the gene matches. The CDR3 reads CADSIGKTSGTSRFGNEQFF. The CDR3 DNA is TGTGCCGACAGTATAGGAAAGACTAGCGGGACCTCACGGTTCGGCAATGAGCAGTTCTTC.

About this clonotype itself: Since no conserved phenylalanine or tryptophan closes the CDR3, a read error is the likely cause. The DNA is omitted, as the CDR3 cannot be located on it reliably, and the CDR3 follows TCRdb's listing. This chain uses TRBV5-1 with TRBJ2-3; TRBD2, the D gene given by the table, was not confirmed from the DNA. CDR1 and CDR2 (germline): SGHRS, YFSETQ. The CDR3 is 15 residues long, ends included. CDR3: CASSVLAGPEDTPYL.

Ten or more counts support this clonotype. It is likely a read error, because the conserved phenylalanine at the end of the CDR3 is missing. DNA of the CDR3: TGTGCCTGGAGTGCTGGGGGGATGAGCACAGATACGCAGTATTCT. Amino acids: CAWSAGGMSTDTQYS. This chain uses TRBV30 with TRBJ2-3, with D possibly being TRBD2 (6 bases). V lost 1 base and J lost 0, with 11 bases in between. Germline CDR1 is GTSNPN and CDR2 is SVGIG (reference sequence). This CDR3 has 15 amino acids.

The V gene is TRBV5-1, the J gene TRBJ2-3; possible D gene TRBD2, 6 bases. CDR3 length: 16 amino acids. V was shortened by 0 bases and J by 15 bases, with 26 bases between the two germline ends. In germline, CDR1 is SGHRS, CDR2 YFSETQ. The CDR3 protein is CASSLVGTLGADMQYF. CDR3 bases: TGCGCCAGCAGCTTGGTTGGGACTCTCGGGGCAGATATGCAATATTTT.

The sample holds many counts of this clonotype. The rearrangement links TRBV5-1 to TRBJ2-2; D unresolved. Deletions cut 4 bases from V and 6 bases from J, with 13 bases between. The CDR3 sequence is 14 residues long. CDR1 SGHRS and CDR2 YFSETQ come from the germline V gene. The CDR3 bases are TGCGCCAGCAGCGACACCGATAAGGCCGGGGAGCTGTTTTTT. Residues: CASSDTDKAGELFF.